The clone carrying this TCR beta chain has just one count. Using immunoSEQ multiplex PCR, the repertoire was profiled, and TCRdb retains in-frame clones only, with some absent. The sample consists of tens of thousands of clones, nearly 80% of them appearing once. CDR3 size: 14 residues. The germline CDR1 and CDR2 sequences are MNHEY and SVGEGT. V gave up 2 bases and J gave up 4 bases, with 11 bases separating them. The sample belongs to a study of blood T cell repertoires in COVID-19. V usage is TRBV6-2 or TRBV6-3 and J usage is TRBJ1-2; D possibly corresponds to TRBD1 (5 bases). Source material: peripheral blood. The clonotype comes from a human donor in a cohort sampled during active COVID-19. DNA of the CDR3: TGTGCCAGCAGTTACGGAAGGACATCCTATGGCTACACCTTC. Residues: CASSYGRTSYGYTF.